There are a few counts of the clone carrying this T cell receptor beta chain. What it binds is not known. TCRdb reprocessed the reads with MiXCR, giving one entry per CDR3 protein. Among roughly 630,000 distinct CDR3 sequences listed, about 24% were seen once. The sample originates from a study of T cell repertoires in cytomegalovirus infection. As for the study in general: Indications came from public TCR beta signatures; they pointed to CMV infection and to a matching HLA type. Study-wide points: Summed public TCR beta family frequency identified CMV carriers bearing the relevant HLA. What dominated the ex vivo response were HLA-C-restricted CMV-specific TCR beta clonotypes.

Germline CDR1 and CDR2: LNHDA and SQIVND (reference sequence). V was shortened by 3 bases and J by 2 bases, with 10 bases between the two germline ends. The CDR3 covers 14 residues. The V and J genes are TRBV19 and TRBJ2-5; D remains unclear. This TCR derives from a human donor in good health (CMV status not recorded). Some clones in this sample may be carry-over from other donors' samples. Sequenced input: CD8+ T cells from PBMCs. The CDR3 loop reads CASSMWRQQETQYF. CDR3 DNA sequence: TGTGCCAGTAGTATGTGGCGACAACAAGAGACCCAGTACTTC.